One sample yielded the 16 T cell receptor beta chains listed below, sequenced in a study of blood T cell repertoires in COVID-19. Here immunoSEQ multiplex PCR was the method, and the copy in TCRdb shows in-frame clones only, minus some. The sample records approximately 260,000 clones, approximately 80% being singletons. Sequencing was performed on peripheral blood. Source of these receptors: a human donor in a cohort sampled during active COVID-19.

The chain joins TRBV6-6 to TRBJ2-7; 10 bases fit TRBD2. The trim removed 6 bases at V and 2 bases at J, leaving 10 bases unmatched. The CDR3 covers 16 residues. CDR1 and CDR2 from the germline V gene are MNHNY and SVGAGI (reference sequence). The CDR3 region is CASRPPPLAGAYEQYF. Here the CDR3 DNA reads TGTGCCAGCAGACCCCCTCCTCTAGCGGGGGCCTACGAGCAGTACTTC.

J is TRBJ1-2 and V is TRBV5-8; D call uncertain. The CDR3 is 13 amino acids. V shed 1 base and J shed 8 bases, with 12 bases lying between them. CDR1 and CDR2 (germline): SGHTS, YDEGEE. The CDR3 DNA sequence: TGTGCCAGCAGCTTGACGGGATCAGACGGCTACACCTTC. Its translation is CASSLTGSDGYTF. The entire variable domain, with the rest obtained from reference TRBV5-8 and TRBJ1-2, is as follows: EAGVTQSPTHLIKTRGQQATLRCSPISGHTSVYWYQQALGLGLQFLLWYDEGEERNRGNFPPRFSGRQFPNYSSELNVNALELEDSALYLCASSLTGSDGYTFGSGTRLTVV.

J is TRBJ1-1 and V is TRBV5-5; D unclear. This CDR3 contains 11 residues. The V gene's germline CDR1 is SGHKS and CDR2 YYEKEE (reference sequence). The V end was cut by 4 bases, the J end by 3 bases, with 4 bases between. The CDR3 loop is CASSLYTEAFF. The CDR3 region has the DNA TGTGCCAGCAGCCTGTACACTGAAGCTTTCTTT.

Turning to this clone: This sample also contains other DNA sequences that code for the same CDR3. The rearrangement uses TRBV5-1 and TRBJ1-2; TRBD1 aligns across 7 bases. V was pared by 4 bases and J by 8 bases, with 8 bases of the junction left unmatched. The CDR3 runs to 13 residues. Germline values: CDR1 SGHRS, CDR2 YFSETQ. The CDR3 DNA reads as TGCGCCAGCAGCCCTGACAGGGTTTCGGGCTACACCTTC. It translates to CASSPDRVSGYTF.

This sequence joins TRBV7-6 and TRBJ2-1, with 8 bases identical to TRBD2. Germline V CDR1 and CDR2: SGHVS, FNYEAQ. This CDR3 spans 16 amino acids. V dropped 5 bases and J dropped 2; count of bases not matched to a gene: 8. Here the CDR3 reads CASSPGGGGPYNEQFF. In DNA, the CDR3 is TGTGCCAGCAGCCCGGGCGGCGGGGGGCCCTACAATGAGCAGTTCTTC.

The chain uses TRBV5-1 and TRBJ2-7; 14 positions agree with TRBD2. CDR1 is SGHRS and CDR2 is YFSETQ in the germline V gene. V lost 4 bases to trimming and J lost 6 bases; unmatched junction nucleotides: 6. This CDR3 spans 15 amino acids. The CDR3 coding sequence is TGCGCCAGCAGCCCGGGACTAGCGGGAGTTCTCGAGCAGTACTTC. Translated, it gives CASSPGLAGVLEQYF.

The chain carries TRBV7-3 and TRBJ2-1; 9 bases map to TRBD2. The germline V gene has CDR1 SGHTA and CDR2 FQGTGA. V shed 5 bases and J 6 bases; nucleotides not matched to a gene: 5. This CDR3 is built from 14 residues. The CDR3 sequence is CASSIAGVRNEQFF. CDR3 coding DNA: TGTGCCAGCAGCATAGCGGGAGTTCGCAATGAGCAGTTCTTC.

J is TRBJ2-7 and V is TRBV2; D remains unclear. This CDR3 contains 13 residues. V was trimmed by 4 bases and J by 6 bases, leaving 13 bases between them. Germline assignment: CDR1 SNHLY and CDR2 FYNNEI. The CDR3 DNA reads as TGTGCCAGCAGTGTCTTAACAGCCCCCGAGCAGTACTTC. Its protein product is CASSVLTAPEQYF. Complete variable domain (other parts from reference TRBV2 and TRBJ2-7): EPEVTQTPSHQVTQMGQEVILRCVPISNHLYFYWYRQILGQKVEFLVSFYNNEISEKSEIFDDQFSVERPDGSNFTLKIRSTKLEDSAMYFCASSVLTAPEQYFGPGTRLTVT.

The rearrangement links TRBV6-1 to TRBJ2-3, with TRBD2 matching over 8 bases. Germline CDR1 MNHNS, CDR2 SASEGT. This CDR3 has 13 amino acids. V shed 5 bases, J shed 4 bases, and the junction held 2 bases outside the gene matches. CDR3 residues: CASSWTSPDTQYF. DNA of the CDR3: TGTGCCAGCAGTTGGACTAGCCCAGATACGCAGTATTTT.

This chain links TRBV4-2 with TRBJ2-3; TRBD2 agrees at 9 bases. V lost 0 bases and J lost 5; bases outside the gene matches: 9. Per the germline V gene, CDR1 is LGHNA and CDR2 is YNFKEQ. The length of the CDR3 is 17 residues. The CDR3 reads CASSQEGRGGLVDTQYF. CDR3 bases: TGTGCCAGCAGCCAAGAAGGGCGGGGGGGCCTTGTAGATACGCAGTATTTT.

The chain employs TRBV6-1 and TRBJ2-7; D call uncertain. The germline V and J ends were trimmed by 3 bases and 3 bases, with 12 bases remaining between them. The CDR3 consists of 14 residues. CDR1 and CDR2 (germline): MNHNS, SASEGT. CDR3 DNA: TGTGCCAGCAGTGACGTCGCAACCTACTACGAGCAGTACTTC. Amino acids: CASSDVATYYEQYF.

This rearrangement joins TRBV2 to TRBJ1-1; TRBD1 matches 7 bases. Germline V gene sequence: CDR1 SNHLY, CDR2 FYNNEI. This CDR3 is built from 14 residues. V lost 1 base and J lost 3; bases outside the gene matches: 2. The CDR3 region has the DNA TGTGCCAGCAGTGAAGTCGGGACAGACACTGAAGCTTTCTTT. The encoded protein is CASSEVGTDTEAFF.

This sequence joins TRBV27 and TRBJ2-1; 8 bases are shared with TRBD2. The germline V gene encodes CDR1 MNHEY and CDR2 SMNVEV (reference sequence). This CDR3 region has 15 residues. Unmatched junction bases numbered 13, after V lost 7 bases and J lost 8 bases. The CDR3 region is CASKRLPGLVDEQFF. The CDR3 DNA follows: TGTGCCAGCAAAAGACTACCGGGACTAGTCGATGAGCAGTTCTTC.

J is TRBJ2-3 and V is TRBV10-3; D is possibly TRBD1 (6 bases). The CDR3 consists of 14 residues. CDR1 is ENHRY, CDR2 SYGVKD, per germline. Between the trimmed V and J ends, which lost 11 bases and 5 bases, there was a span of 20 bases. CDR3 amino acids: CASTPGAKVDTQYF. In nucleotides, the CDR3 is TGTGCCTCCACCCCAGGGGCGAAGGTAGATACGCAGTATTTT.

The rearrangement joins TRBV10-3 to TRBJ1-5; unclear D gene. Looked up from germline, CDR1 is ENHRY and CDR2 is SYGVKD. V lost 2 bases and J lost 0, with 11 bases in between. The CDR3 length is 16 residues. The CDR3 DNA follows: TGTGCCATCAGTGAGACGACAACGTATAGCAATCAGCCCCAGCATTTT. Translation: CAISETTTYSNQPQHF.

This rearrangement joins TRBV9 to TRBJ2-3; D is undetermined. There are 15 residues in the CDR3. Germline values: CDR1 SGDLS, CDR2 YYNGEE. V was shortened by 0 bases and J by 2 bases, with 10 bases between the two germline ends. The CDR3 sequence: CASSVGTSTTDTQYF. Here the CDR3 DNA reads TGTGCCAGCAGCGTAGGCACAAGTACCACAGATACGCAGTATTTT.